Presented here are 24 T cell receptor beta chains from one specimen sequenced in a study of blood T cell repertoires in COVID-19. Produced via immunoSEQ multiplex PCR; TCRdb's table is partial and in-frame only. The data contain approximately 270,000 clones, 70% to 90% of them seen just once; the ten biggest clones take up more than 3.5%. Sequenced: PBMCs or T cells enriched from blood (not recorded which). Receptors originate from a woman under 40 who had recovered from COVID-19.

The chain carries TRBV29-1 and TRBJ1-1; 10 bases map to TRBD1. Germline loops: CDR1 SQVTM, CDR2 ANQGSEA. The length of the CDR3 is 17 residues. The junction had 13 bases not matched to a gene; V was cut back by 6 bases and J by 0 bases. The CDR3 bases are TGCAGCGTGATACGCCCGGGACAGGGGACCATGAACACTGAAGCTTTCTTT. Its translation is CSVIRPGQGTMNTEAFF.

This clone was seen a single time. The rearrangement uses TRBV28 and TRBJ2-2; D is possibly TRBD2 (7 bases). The CDR3 is made up of 16 amino acids. The germline CDR1 and CDR2 sequences are MDHEN and SYDVKM. Trimming removed 2 bases from V and 1 base from J, with 11 bases in between. The CDR3 reads CASSLGGAGNTGELFF. The CDR3 DNA sequence: TGTGCCAGCAGTTTAGGGGGGGCCGGGAACACCGGGGAGCTGTTTTTT.

The chain links TRBV7-3 to TRBJ2-2, with D possibly TRBD1 on 6 matching bases. The CDR3 contains 14 residues. The V gene's germline CDR1 is SGHTA and CDR2 FQGTGA. V was pared by 4 bases and J by 1 base, with 7 bases between. CDR3 in amino acids: CASSSTGNTGELFF. Here the CDR3 DNA reads TGTGCCAGCAGCTCGACAGGGAACACCGGGGAGCTGTTTTTT. Full variable domain (rest looked up from reference TRBV7-3 and TRBJ2-2): GAGVSQTPSNKVTEKGKYVELRCDPISGHTALYWYRQSLGQGPEFLIYFQGTGAADDSGLPNDRFFAVRPEGSVSTLKIQRTERGDSAVYLCASSSTGNTGELFFGEGSRLTVL.

This CDR3 is CASSHSTGHDLHF. The CDR3 coding sequence is TGTGCCAGCAGTCATTCGACAGGGCACGACCTCCACTTT. V and J are TRBV12-3 or TRBV12-4 and TRBJ1-6; 7 positions agree with TRBD1. The CDR3 consists of 13 residues. Trimming took 5 bases from V and 15 from J; bases not matched to a gene: 10.

This clone was seen just once. The CDR3 spells CASSLPGTSGAGELFF. The CDR3 DNA sequence: TGTGCCAGCAGCTTACCCGGGACTAGCGGCGCCGGGGAGCTGTTTTTT. J is TRBJ2-2 and V is TRBV7-3; 11 nucleotides line up with TRBD2. CDR1 SGHTA and CDR2 FQGTGA come from the germline V gene. The V segment lost 2 bases and the J segment 6 bases; nucleotides outside the gene matches: 5. The CDR3 length is 16 residues.

The V gene is TRBV30, the J gene TRBJ2-7; 11 bases map to TRBD2. The V and J ends lost 3 bases and 3 bases, in that order; junction bases with no gene match: 13. This CDR3 contains 17 residues. Germline values: CDR1 GTSNPN, CDR2 SVGIG (reference sequence). CDR3 sequence reads: CAWSYLAGGQEIYEQYF. In nucleotides, the CDR3 is TGTGCCTGGAGCTATCTAGCGGGGGGCCAGGAGATCTACGAGCAGTACTTC.

The count of this clone is one. The chain employs TRBV9 and TRBJ2-7; 8 bases match TRBD2. The CDR3 extends over 14 amino acids. V shed 3 bases and J 6 bases; nucleotides not matched to a gene: 8. Germline V gene sequence: CDR1 SGDLS, CDR2 YYNGEE. Written as DNA, the CDR3 is TGTGCCAGCAGCGCGGGACTAGATACACTCGAGCAGTACTTC. Protein product: CASSAGLDTLEQYF.

The chain uses TRBV7-3 and TRBJ1-1; 9 bases are a match to TRBD1. Looked up from germline, CDR1 is SGHTA and CDR2 is FQGTGA. The CDR3 is 17 residues long. V lost 8 bases and J lost 1; bases outside the gene matches: 14. CDR3 in DNA: TGTGCCAGCTCTCCCGACATACGGACAGGGGAGAACACTGAAGCTTTCTTT. It encodes CASSPDIRTGENTEAFF.

In this sample, this clone turned up a few times. The chain combines TRBV5-1 with TRBJ2-1, with 11 bases matching TRBD2. V shed 1 base, J shed 0 bases, and the junction held 12 bases outside the gene matches. This CDR3 is built from 20 residues. Germline V gives CDR1 SGHRS, CDR2 YFSETQ. The CDR3 region is CASSLRTSGFYLSSYNEQFF. In nucleotides, the CDR3 is TGCGCCAGCAGCTTGCGGACTAGCGGGTTCTACCTAAGCTCCTACAATGAGCAGTTCTTC.

The chain joins TRBV19 to TRBJ1-5, with 11 bases fitting TRBD1. From germline, CDR1 is LNHDA and CDR2 SQIVND (reference sequence). Germline trimming cut 5 bases from V and 3 bases from J; bases unmatched to any gene: 3. The length of the CDR3 is 15 residues. This CDR3 reads CASSGTGGFNQPQHF. Written as DNA, the CDR3 is TGTGCCAGTAGTGGGACAGGGGGATTCAATCAGCCCCAGCATTTT.

The chain joins TRBV21-1 to TRBJ1-1; TRBD1 was called by the table and not checked on the DNA. TRBV21-1 is flagged as a pseudogene. The CDR3 runs to 11 residues. CDR3 residues: CASYRYAEAFF. CDR3 DNA sequence: TGTGCCAGCTACAGGTACGCTGAAGCTTTCTTT.

V is TRBV4-2 and J is TRBJ1-5; 9 nucleotides agree with TRBD1. The germline V gene has CDR1 LGHNA and CDR2 YNFKEQ. The J segment lost 1 base and the V segment lost 2 bases, leaving 12 bases of the junction unmatched. The CDR3 consists of 19 residues. CDR3 protein: CASSQHRDRAGDSNQPQHF. The CDR3 DNA sequence: TGTGCCAGCAGCCAACACCGGGACAGGGCGGGTGACAGCAATCAGCCCCAGCATTTT.

This clone was detected only a few times. The chain combines TRBV18 with TRBJ1-2, with 9 bases aligning to TRBD1. V lost 3 bases, J lost 5 bases, and 7 bases stayed unmatched. The CDR3 runs 15 residues. Looked up from germline, CDR1 is KGHSH and CDR2 is LQKENI. The CDR3 bases are TGTGCCAGCTCACCCTTGACAGGGGGTTCATATGGCTACACCTTC. Its protein product is CASSPLTGGSYGYTF.

The chain carries TRBV7-9 and TRBJ1-1; 11 bases line up with TRBD1. Trimming took 11 bases from V and 5 from J; bases not matched to a gene: 10. The CDR3 contains 14 residues. Germline lookup yields CDR1 SEHNR and CDR2 FQNEAQ (reference sequence). CDR3 bases: TGTGCCGCGGGGACAGGGGGAATAGAAACTGAAGCTTTCTTT. Protein product: CAAGTGGIETEAFF.

This clone was seen a few times. V gene TRBV7-9 combines with J gene TRBJ2-3; D not certain. CDR3 length: 14 residues. Looked up from germline, CDR1 is SEHNR and CDR2 is FQNEAQ (reference sequence). V was trimmed by 3 bases and J by 2 bases, leaving 9 bases between them. CDR3 DNA: TGTGCCAGCAGCTTTGTACAGACCACAGATACGCAGTATTTT. It is translated as CASSFVQTTDTQYF.

This clone appeared a single time. This chain joins TRBV7-3 and TRBJ2-3; TRBD2 aligns across 16 bases. Per germline, CDR1 SGHTA and CDR2 FQGTGA. The CDR3 extends over 18 amino acids. The V and J ends lost 2 bases and 3 bases, in that order; junction bases with no gene match: 5. CDR3: CASSLSGLAGGGTDTQYF. The CDR3 DNA reads as TGTGCCAGCAGCTTATCGGGACTAGCGGGAGGGGGAACAGATACGCAGTATTTT.

The chain couples TRBV24-1 to TRBJ1-5; 11 positions agree with TRBD1. The CDR3 contains 17 residues. V was pared by 7 bases and J by 0 bases, with 7 bases of the junction left unmatched. Germline lookup yields CDR1 KGHDR and CDR2 SFDVKD. The chain's CDR3 is CATSPRTGGYSNQPQHF. The CDR3 DNA reads TGTGCCACCAGCCCCCGGACAGGGGGCTATAGCAATCAGCCCCAGCATTTT.

This chain connects TRBV5-1 to TRBJ2-5; TRBD1 matches at 8 bases. Germline V lookup: CDR1 SGHRS, CDR2 YFSETQ. V trimming: 2 bases; J trimming: 2 bases; junction bases outside the gene matches: 2. The length of the CDR3 is 14 residues. The CDR3 nucleotides are TGCGCCAGCAGCTTTGGACAGGGACAAGAGACCCAGTACTTC. Translation: CASSFGQGQETQYF.

The gene calls are TRBV28 and TRBJ2-7; a weak D match, TRBD1 (6 bases). CDR3 length equals 12 residues. Trimming removed 3 bases at V and 6 bases at J, with 9 bases between. Germline CDR1 reads MDHEN; CDR2 reads SYDVKM. In DNA form, the CDR3 reads TGTGCCAGCAGTTTTGAGGGGGTCGAGCAGTACTTC. It encodes CASSFEGVEQYF.

The sample holds one count of this clone. The chain recombines TRBV30 with TRBJ1-2, with D tentatively TRBD1 (5 bases). V was cut by 2 bases and J by 5 bases, with 12 bases left in between. The germline V gene encodes CDR1 GTSNPN and CDR2 SVGIG (reference sequence). The CDR3 spans 13 residues. The CDR3 reads CAWSPTVRYGYTF. CDR3 coding DNA: TGTGCCTGGAGTCCGACAGTGAGGTATGGCTACACCTTC.

In this sample, this clone turned up many times. The chain is built from TRBV27 and TRBJ2-7, with D tentatively TRBD1 (5 bases). The CDR3 has 13 amino acids. Germline CDR1 MNHEY, CDR2 SMNVEV (reference sequence). With 2 bases removed from V and 6 bases from J, the gap between germline ends came to 11 bases. CDR3 sequence (DNA): TGTGCCAGCAGTTTAGCAATGGGGCGCGAGCAGTACTTC. Protein product: CASSLAMGREQYF.

The chain joins TRBV20-1 to TRBJ2-3; D is possibly TRBD1 or TRBD2 (6 bases each). V lost 3 bases and J 4 bases, leaving 17 bases between the germline ends. The germline CDR1 and CDR2 sequences are DFQATT and SNEGSKA (reference sequence). This CDR3 has 15 amino acids. The CDR3 reads CSASGGRQQADTQYF. The CDR3 DNA sequence: TGCAGTGCTAGTGGGGGGCGCCAGCAGGCAGATACGCAGTATTTT.

The gene calls are TRBV19 and TRBJ1-3, with D possibly matching TRBD1 (5 bases). Trimming took off 8 bases at V and 0 bases at J, with 8 bases between the two ends. In germline, CDR1 is LNHDA, CDR2 SQIVND (reference sequence). This CDR3 has 13 residues. The CDR3 bases are TGTGCCAGTTCCAGGGACTCTGGAAACACCATATATTTT. This gives the protein CASSRDSGNTIYF. The full variable domain, its missing parts supplied by reference TRBV19 and TRBJ1-3, is DGGITQSPKYLFRKEGQNVTLSCEQNLNHDAMYWYRQDPGQGLRLIYYSQIVNDFQKGDIAEGYSVSREKKESFPLTVTSAQKNPTAFYLCASSRDSGNTIYFGEGSWLTVV.

Here the CDR3 DNA reads TGCGCCAGCAGCTTGGTAAACAGCAACTACGAGCAGTACTTC. Amino acids: CASSLVNSNYEQYF. The rearrangement joins TRBV5-1 to TRBJ2-7, with D unclear. Germline V lookup: CDR1 SGHRS, CDR2 YFSETQ. The germline V and J ends were trimmed by 0 bases and 3 bases, with 10 bases remaining between them. The CDR3 has 14 residues.